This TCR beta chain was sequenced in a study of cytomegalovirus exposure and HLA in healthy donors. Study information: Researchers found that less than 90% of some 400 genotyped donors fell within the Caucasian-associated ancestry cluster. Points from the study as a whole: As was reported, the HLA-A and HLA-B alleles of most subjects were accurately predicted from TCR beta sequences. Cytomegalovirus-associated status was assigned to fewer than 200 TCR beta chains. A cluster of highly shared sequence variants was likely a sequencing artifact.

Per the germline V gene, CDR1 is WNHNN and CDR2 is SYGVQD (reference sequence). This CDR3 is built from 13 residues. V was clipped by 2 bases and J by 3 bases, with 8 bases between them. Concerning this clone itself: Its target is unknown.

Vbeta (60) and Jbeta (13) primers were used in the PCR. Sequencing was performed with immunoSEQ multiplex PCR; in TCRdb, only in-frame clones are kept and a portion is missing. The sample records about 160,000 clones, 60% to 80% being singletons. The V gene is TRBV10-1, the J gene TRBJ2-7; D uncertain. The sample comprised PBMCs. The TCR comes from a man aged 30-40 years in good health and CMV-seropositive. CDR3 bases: TGCGCCAGCAGTGAGAGCAGGTTCTACGAGCAGTACTTC. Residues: CASSESRFYEQYF.